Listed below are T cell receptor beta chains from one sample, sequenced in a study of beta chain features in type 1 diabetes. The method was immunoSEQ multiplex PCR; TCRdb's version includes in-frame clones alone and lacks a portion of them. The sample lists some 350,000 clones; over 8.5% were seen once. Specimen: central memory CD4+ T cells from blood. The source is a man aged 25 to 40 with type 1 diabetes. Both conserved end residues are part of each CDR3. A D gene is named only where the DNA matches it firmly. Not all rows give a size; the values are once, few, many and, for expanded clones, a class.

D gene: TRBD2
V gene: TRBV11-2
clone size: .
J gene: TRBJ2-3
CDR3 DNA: TGTGCCAGCAGCTTACCCCGCAGACTAGCGGGACGCACAGATACGCAGTATTTT
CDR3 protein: CASSLPRRLAGRTDTQYF

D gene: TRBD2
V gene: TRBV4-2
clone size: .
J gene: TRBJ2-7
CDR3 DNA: TGTGCCAGCAGCCAGGCTTCGACTAGCGGGACTACCTACGAGCAGTACTTC
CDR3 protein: CASSQASTSGTTYEQYF

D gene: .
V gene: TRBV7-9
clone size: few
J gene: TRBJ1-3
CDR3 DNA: TGTGCCAGCAGCTTGGCCGCAGGGTACACCATATATTTT
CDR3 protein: CASSLAAGYTIYF

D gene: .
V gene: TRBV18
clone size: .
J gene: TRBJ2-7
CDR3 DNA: TGTGCCAGCTCACCACCGGCAGGGTCCTACGAGCAGTACTTC
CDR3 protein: CASSPPAGSYEQYF

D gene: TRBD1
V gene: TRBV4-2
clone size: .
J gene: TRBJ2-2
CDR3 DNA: TGTGCCAGCAGCCAGGAAAGGACAGGGCTAGCGAACACCGGGGAGCTGTTTTTT
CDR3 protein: CASSQERTGLANTGELFF

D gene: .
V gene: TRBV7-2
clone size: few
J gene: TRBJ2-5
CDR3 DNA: TGTGCCAGCAGACCGTCGGCGGGGCAAGAGACCCAGTACTTC
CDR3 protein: CASRPSAGQETQYF

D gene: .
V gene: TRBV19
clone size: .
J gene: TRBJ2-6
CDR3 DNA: TGTGCCAGTAGTCACCCGCCGGAGGCCGGGGCCAACGTCCTGACTTTC
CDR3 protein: CASSHPPEAGANVLTF

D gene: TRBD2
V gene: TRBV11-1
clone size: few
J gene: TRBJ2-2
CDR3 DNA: TGTGCCAGCACTATGAGGGCGGGAGGAGCGAACACCGGGGAGCTGTTTTTT
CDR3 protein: CASTMRAGGANTGELFF

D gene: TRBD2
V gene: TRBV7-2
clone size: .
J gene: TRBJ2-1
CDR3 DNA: TGTGCCAGCAGTAAAATCCCGGGACTAGAGTACAATGAGCAGTTCTTC
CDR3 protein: CASSKIPGLEYNEQFF

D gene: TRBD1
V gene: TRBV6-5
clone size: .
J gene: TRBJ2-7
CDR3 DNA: TGTGCCAGTCAAAACCCACAGGGGTCGGATTACGAGCAGTACTTC
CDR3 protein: CASQNPQGSDYEQYF

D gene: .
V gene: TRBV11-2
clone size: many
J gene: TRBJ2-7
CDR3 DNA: TGTGCCAGCAGCCCTGACGTTTACGAGCAGTACTTC
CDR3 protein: CASSPDVYEQYF

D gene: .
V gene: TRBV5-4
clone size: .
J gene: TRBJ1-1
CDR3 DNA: TGTGCCAGCAGCTTGTTGGCAGGGAAGAACACTGAAGCTTTCTTT
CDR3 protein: CASSLLAGKNTEAFF

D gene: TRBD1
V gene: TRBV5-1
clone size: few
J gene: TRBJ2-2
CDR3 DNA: TGCGCCAGCAGCCGGAGGCCGGGACAGGGGGCCGGGGAGCTGTTTTTT
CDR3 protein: CASSRRPGQGAGELFF

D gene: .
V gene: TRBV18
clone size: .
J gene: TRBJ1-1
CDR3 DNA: TGTGCCAGCTCACCGCGTGTGGGTCAGGGAGAGACTGAAGCTTTCTTT
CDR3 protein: CASSPRVGQGETEAFF

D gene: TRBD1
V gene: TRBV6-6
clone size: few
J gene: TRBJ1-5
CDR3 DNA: TGTGCCAGCAGTCGATCTGGACAGGGTAGCAATCAGCCCCAGCATTTT
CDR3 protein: CASSRSGQGSNQPQHF

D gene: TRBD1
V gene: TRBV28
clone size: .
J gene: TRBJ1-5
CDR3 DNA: TGTGCCAGCAGGAGAGGACAGGGTGTGTATCAGCCCCAGCATTTT
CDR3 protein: CASRRGQGVYQPQHF

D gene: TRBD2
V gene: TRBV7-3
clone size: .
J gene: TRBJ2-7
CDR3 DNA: TGTGCCAGCAGCCCCGGGACTAGCGGCTCCTACGAGCAGTACTTC
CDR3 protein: CASSPGTSGSYEQYF